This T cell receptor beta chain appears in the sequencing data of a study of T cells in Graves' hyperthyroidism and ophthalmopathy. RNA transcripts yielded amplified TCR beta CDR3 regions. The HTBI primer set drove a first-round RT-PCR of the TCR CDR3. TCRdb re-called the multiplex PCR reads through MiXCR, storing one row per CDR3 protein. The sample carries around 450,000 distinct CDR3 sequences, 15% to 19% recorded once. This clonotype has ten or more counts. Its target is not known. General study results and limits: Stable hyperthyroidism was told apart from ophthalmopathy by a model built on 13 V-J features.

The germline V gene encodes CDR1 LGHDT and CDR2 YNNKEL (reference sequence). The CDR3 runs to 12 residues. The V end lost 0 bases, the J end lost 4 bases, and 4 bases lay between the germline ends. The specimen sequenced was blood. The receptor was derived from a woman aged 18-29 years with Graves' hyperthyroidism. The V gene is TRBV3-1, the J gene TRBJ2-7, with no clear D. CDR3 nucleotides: TGTGCCAGCAGCCAAGAAACATACGAGCAGTACTTC. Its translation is CASSQETYEQYF.